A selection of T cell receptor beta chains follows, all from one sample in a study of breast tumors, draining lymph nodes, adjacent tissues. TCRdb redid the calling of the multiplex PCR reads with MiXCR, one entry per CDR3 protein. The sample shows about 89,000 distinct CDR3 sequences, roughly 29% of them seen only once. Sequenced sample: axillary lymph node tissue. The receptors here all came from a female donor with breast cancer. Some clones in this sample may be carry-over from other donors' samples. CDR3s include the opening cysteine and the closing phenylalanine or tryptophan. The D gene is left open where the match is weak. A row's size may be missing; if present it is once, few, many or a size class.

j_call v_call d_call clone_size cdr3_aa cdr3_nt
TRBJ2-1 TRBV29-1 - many CSARGQFSYNEQFF TGCAGCGCCCGAGGGCAGTTTTCCTACAATGAGCAGTTCTTC
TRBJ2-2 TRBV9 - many CASSPGQGITGELFF TGTGCCAGCAGCCCAGGGCAGGGAATAACCGGGGAGCTGTTTTTT
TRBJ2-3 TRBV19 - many CASSTGGVDTQYF TGTGCCAGTAGTACAGGGGGGGTCGATACGCAGTATTTT
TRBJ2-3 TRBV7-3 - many CASSLGGRTDTQYF TGTGCCAGCAGCTTGGGGGGACGCACAGATACGCAGTATTTT
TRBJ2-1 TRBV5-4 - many CASSANSGDRYNEQFF TGTGCCAGCAGCGCAAATTCCGGAGACAGATACAATGAGCAGTTCTTC
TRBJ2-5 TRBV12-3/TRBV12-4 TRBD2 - CASSLGTSGDFRGTQYF TGTGCCAGCAGTCTCGGGACTAGCGGGGACTTTCGAGGGACCCAGTACTTC
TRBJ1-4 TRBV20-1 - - CSVAGEGNEKLFF TGCAGTGTTGCAGGCGAGGGGAATGAAAAACTGTTTTTT
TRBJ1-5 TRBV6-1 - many CAIRDTGNQPQHF TGTGCCATCCGGGACACTGGCAATCAGCCCCAGCATTTT
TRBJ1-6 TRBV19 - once CASSRGAGNSPFHF TGTGCCAGTAGTCGGGGGGCAGGGAATTCACCTTTCCACTTT
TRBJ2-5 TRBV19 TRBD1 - CASSRDRQGDETQYF TGTGCCAGTAGTCGCGATAGACAGGGCGATGAGACCCAGTACTTC
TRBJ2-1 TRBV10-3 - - CAISEREEYNEQFF TGTGCCATCAGTGAGCGGGAAGAATACAATGAGCAGTTCTTC
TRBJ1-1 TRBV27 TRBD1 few CASSPGQGKNTEAFF TGTGCCAGCAGTCCAGGACAGGGTAAAAACACTGAAGCTTTCTTT
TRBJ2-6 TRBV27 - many CASSLEPALSSGANVLTF TGTGCCAGCAGTTTAGAGCCAGCCTTATCCTCTGGGGCCAACGTCCTGACTTTC
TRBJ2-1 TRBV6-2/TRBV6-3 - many CASSYSRELDNEQFF TGTGCCAGCAGTTACTCGCGGGAATTGGACAATGAGCAGTTCTTC
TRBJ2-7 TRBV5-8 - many CASSLGRGYSFEQYF TGTGCCAGCAGCTTGGGAAGAGGTTACAGTTTCGAGCAGTACTTC
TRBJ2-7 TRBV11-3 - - CASSIGSGSEQCF TGTGCCAGCAGTATCGGGAGCGGCTCCGAGCAGTGCTTC
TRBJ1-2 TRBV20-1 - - CSAETGNYGYTF TGCAGTGCAGAGACAGGAAACTATGGCTACACCTTC
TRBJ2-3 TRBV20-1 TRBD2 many CSARDGGLAGVGTQYF TGCAGTGCTAGAGATGGGGGACTAGCGGGAGTCGGTACGCAGTATTTT
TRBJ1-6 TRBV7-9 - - CASSFYICSVPGQYNSPLHF -
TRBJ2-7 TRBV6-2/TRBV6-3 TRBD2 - CASSHLGGSYEQYF TGTGCCAGCAGTCACTTGGGGGGGTCCTACGAGCAGTACTTC
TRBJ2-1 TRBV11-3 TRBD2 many CASSARLAGRNEQFF TGTGCCAGCAGCGCTCGACTAGCGGGGAGAAATGAGCAGTTCTTC
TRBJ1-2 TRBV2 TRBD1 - CAGQGGRGYTF TGTGCCGGTCAGGGGGGTAGGGGCTACACCTTC
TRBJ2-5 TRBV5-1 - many CASSLGQWEQETQYF TGCGCCAGCAGCTTAGGACAATGGGAACAAGAGACCCAGTACTTC
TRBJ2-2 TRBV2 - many CASSEAHPGIRDTGELFF TGTGCCAGCAGTGAAGCACATCCAGGGATCCGGGACACCGGGGAGCTGTTTTTT
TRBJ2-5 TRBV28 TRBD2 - CASSLFGGEKETQYF TGTGCCAGCAGTTTATTTGGGGGGGAGAAAGAGACCCAGTACTTC
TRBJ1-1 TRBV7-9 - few CASSFTIKNTEAFF TGTGCCAGCAGCTTCACCATTAAGAACACTGAAGCTTTCTTT
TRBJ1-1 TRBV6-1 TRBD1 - CASSDPGTVDTEAFF TGTGCCAGCAGTGACCCCGGGACAGTAGACACTGAAGCTTTCTTT
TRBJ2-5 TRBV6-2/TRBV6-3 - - CASSYLEGGQETQYF TGTGCCAGCAGTTACTTGGAGGGGGGTCAAGAGACCCAGTACTTC
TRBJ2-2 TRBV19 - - CASSGFGSGELFF TGTGCCAGTAGTGGCTTCGGGTCCGGGGAGCTGTTTTTT
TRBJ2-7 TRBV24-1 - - CAISDRTIGGVYEQYF TGTGCCATCAGTGACCGGACTATCGGGGGAGTTTACGAGCAGTACTTC
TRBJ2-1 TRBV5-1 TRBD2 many CASSLGLAGDVDEQFF TGCGCCAGCAGCTTGGGACTAGCGGGAGACGTGGATGAGCAGTTCTTC
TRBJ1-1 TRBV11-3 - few CASSLVLRGADFPFF TGTGCCAGCAGCTTAGTTCTTCGGGGCGCAGATTTCCCTTTCTTT
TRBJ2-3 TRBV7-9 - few CASSSQNTDTQYF TGTGCCAGCAGCTCGCAGAACACAGATACGCAGTATTTT
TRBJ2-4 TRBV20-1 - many CSANLLNIQYF TGCAGTGCTAACCTGCTGAACATTCAGTACTTC
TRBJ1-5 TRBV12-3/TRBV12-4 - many CASSLSADKGMVGNQPQHF TGTGCCAGCAGTTTATCGGCGGACAAGGGAATGGTGGGCAATCAGCCCCAGCATTTT
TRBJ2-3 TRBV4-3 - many CASSQVGLATDTQYF TGCGCCAGCAGCCAAGTGGGGCTAGCGACAGATACGCAGTATTTT
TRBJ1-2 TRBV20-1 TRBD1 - CSGGQTWANYGYTF TGCAGTGGGGGACAGACCTGGGCTAACTATGGCTACACCTTC
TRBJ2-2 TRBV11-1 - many CASSQDRNTGELFF TGTGCCAGCAGTCAGGACCGGAACACCGGGGAGCTGTTTTTT
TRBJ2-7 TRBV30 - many CAWRTPGTYEQYF TGTGCCTGGAGGACACCGGGGACCTACGAGCAGTACTTC
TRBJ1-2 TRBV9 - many CASSVGEGNYGYTF TGTGCCAGCAGCGTAGGGGAGGGGAACTATGGCTACACCTTC
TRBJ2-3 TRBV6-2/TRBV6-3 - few CASGPRRDGTDTQYF TGTGCCAGCGGACCGCGCAGGGACGGCACAGATACGCAGTATTTT
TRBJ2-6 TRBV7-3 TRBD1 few CASSIWDRHSGANVLTF TGTGCCAGCAGCATCTGGGACAGACACTCTGGGGCCAACGTCCTGACTTTC
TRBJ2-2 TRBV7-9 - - CASGLEWTGELFF TGTGCCAGCGGCTTAGAGTGGACCGGGGAGCTGTTCTTT
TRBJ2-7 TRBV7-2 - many CASSLVFGQPYEQYF TGTGCCAGCAGCCTTGTCTTTGGACAGCCTTACGAGCAGTACTTC
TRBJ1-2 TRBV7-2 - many CASSQQGLEGYTF TGTGCCAGCAGCCAACAGGGTTTAGAAGGCTACACCTTC
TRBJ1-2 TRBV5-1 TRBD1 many CASSPGGAGGYTF TGCGCCAGCAGCCCAGGGGGCGCCGGAGGCTACACCTTC
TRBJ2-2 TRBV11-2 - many CASSFGGSTGELFF TGTGCCAGCAGCTTCGGGGGAAGTACCGGGGAGCTGTTTTTT
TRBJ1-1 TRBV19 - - CASSMASIPTEAFF TGTGCCAGTAGTATGGCCAGTATCCCTACGGAAGCTTTCTTT
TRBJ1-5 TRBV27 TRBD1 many CASSKGADQPQHF TGTGCCAGCAGCAAGGGGGCTGATCAGCCCCAGCATTTT
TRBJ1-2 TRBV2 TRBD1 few CASSEGQGYGYTF TGTGCCAGCAGTGAGGGACAGGGTTATGGCTACACCTTC
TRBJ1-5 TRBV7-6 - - CASSLFGNQPQHF TGTGCCAGCAGCTTATTTGGCAATCAGCCCCAGCATTTT
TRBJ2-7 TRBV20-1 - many CSAAGRVDEQYF TGCAGCGCTGCTGGCAGAGTGGACGAGCAGTACTTC
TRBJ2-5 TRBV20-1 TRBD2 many CSATSGGLAGDLLETQYF TGCAGTGCTACGAGTGGGGGACTAGCGGGAGACCTCTTAGAGACCCAGTACTTC
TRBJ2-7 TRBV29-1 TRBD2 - CSVGGRGSSYEQYF TGCAGCGTTGGCGGGAGGGGGAGCTCCTACGAGCAGTACTTC